The rows below give T cell receptor beta chains drawn from one sample of a study of TIL therapy for anti-PD-1-resistant metastatic lung cancer. TCRdb's copy holds only in-frame clones and misses some; the assay was immunoSEQ multiplex PCR. The data contain more than 90,000 clones, roughly 65% of them singletons. Sample: tumor tissue, taken at baseline. Receptors originate from a person aged 25-85 years with non-small cell lung cancer. Each CDR3 is given with its conserved first and last residue. A D gene is named only where the DNA matches it firmly. Only part of the rows carry a size: once, few, many, or a class if the clone is expanded.

>NA|NA|TRBV5-4|TRBJ2-1
TGTGCCAGCAGTCCTGGCGGGGCCTTCTACAATGAGCAGTTCTTC
CASSPGGAFYNEQFF
>TRBD1|NA|TRBV4-3|TRBJ2-1
TGCGCCAGCAGCCAGGCCCTCAAGAAAAGGACAGGGGCAAATGAGCAGTTCTTC
CASSQALKKRTGANEQFF
>NA|NA|TRBV27|TRBJ1-6
TGTGCCAGCAGTTTATCCGGACGGTATAATTCACCCCTCCACTTT
CASSLSGRYNSPLHF
>NA|NA|TRBV18|TRBJ1-3
TGTGCCAGCTCAGGTCGGGCAGGCGCTAACTCTGGAAACACCATATATTTT
CASSGRAGANSGNTIYF
>NA|once|TRBV27|TRBJ1-2
TGTGCCAGCAGTTTTCTCTCCGAAACTGGCTACACCTTC
CASSFLSETGYTF
>NA|NA|TRBV5-8|TRBJ1-3
TGTGCCAGCACAGGAACAGCCTCTGGAAACACCATATATTTT
CASTGTASGNTIYF
>TRBD2|NA|TRBV7-2|TRBJ2-7
TGTGCCAGCAGCTCGGGACTAGCCTACGAGCAGTACTTC
CASSSGLAYEQYF
>NA|NA|TRBV21-1|TRBJ1-5
TGTGCCAGCAGCAGCGAACAGGGATACATCGGCAATCAGCCCCAGCATTTT
CASSSEQGYIGNQPQHF
>TRBD1|NA|TRBV6-2/TRBV6-3|TRBJ1-1
TGTGCCAGCAGTCCCCTGGACAGGGTGAACACTGAAGCTTTCTTT
CASSPLDRVNTEAFF
>NA|NA|TRBV24-1|TRBJ2-7
TGTGCCACCAGTGATTTCCGACAGCCCTACGAGCAGTACTTC
CATSDFRQPYEQYF
>TRBD1|NA|TRBV15|TRBJ2-7
TGTGCCACCAGCAGGGGAGACAGGGGGGCAGGTTACGAGCAGTACTTC
CATSRGDRGAGYEQYF
>NA|NA|TRBV5-1|TRBJ1-5
TGCGCCAGCAGCTTGAGTTCTGGAATGCCCCAGCATTTT
CASSLSSGMPQHF
>TRBD1|NA|TRBV11-2|TRBJ2-6
TGTGCCAGCAGCCCTCGGACAGGGTCCACCGTCCTGACTTTC
CASSPRTGSTVLTF
>NA|NA|TRBV7-2|TRBJ2-7
TGTGCCAGCAGCTTGGGTACCCCCGAGCAGTACTTC
CASSLGTPEQYF
>NA|once|TRBV5-1|TRBJ1-1
TGCGCCAGCAGCTCCTCCCGGGAAGACACTCCCATTCAGAACACTGAAGCTTTCTTT
CASSSSREDTPIQNTEAFF
>TRBD2|once|TRBV7-6|TRBJ2-7
TGTGCCAGCAGCTTAGAAGCTAGCGGCTCCTACGAGCAGTACTTC
CASSLEASGSYEQYF
>NA|NA|TRBV29-1|TRBJ2-4
TGCAGCGTTGAATCGGGAGCCAAAAACATTCAGTACTTC
CSVESGAKNIQYF
>NA|NA|TRBV3-1/TRBV3-2|TRBJ2-7
TGTGCCAGCAGTCAACAGGGCTACGAGCAGTACTTC
CASSQQGYEQYF
>NA|NA|TRBV3-1/TRBV3-2|TRBJ2-5
TGTGCCAGCAGCCAAGATTTCGGCAGGTCAGGGCGGACCCAGTACTTC
CASSQDFGRSGRTQYF
>NA|NA|TRBV2|TRBJ2-7
TGTGCCAGCACCTCAGCCCGTGCAGGGGAGTTCTACGAGCAGTACTTC
CASTSARAGEFYEQYF
>TRBD1|NA|TRBV6-6|TRBJ1-2
TGTGCCAGCAGCCAACAGGGGTCGGGGGGCTACACCTTC
CASSQQGSGGYTF
>NA|few|TRBV28|TRBJ1-3
TGTGCCACAGGCCTAATCTCTGGAAACACCATATATTTT
CATGLISGNTIYF
>TRBD1|NA|TRBV19|TRBJ2-2
TGTGCCAGTAGGACCGGGACAGGATTCACCGGGGAGCTGTTTTTT
CASRTGTGFTGELFF
>NA|NA|TRBV7-8|TRBJ2-1
TGTGCCAGCATATCCCCACAGGGCTACAATGAGCAGTTCTTC
CASISPQGYNEQFF
>NA|few|TRBV6-2/TRBV6-3|TRBJ2-1
TGTGCCAGCAGCCTCTTGGCGGCTGAGCAGTTCTTC
CASSLLAAEQFF
>TRBD1|once|TRBV5-1|TRBJ2-1
TGCGCCAGCAGCTTCATACAGGGGGCTGACAATGAGCAGTTCTTC
CASSFIQGADNEQFF
>NA|few|TRBV30|TRBJ2-1
TGTGCCTGGAGTGTTGGTGCGGGGGCACTGTATGAGCAGTTCTTC
CAWSVGAGALYEQFF
>NA|NA|TRBV7-9|TRBJ2-5
TGTGCCAGCAGCGGTGAGACCCAGTACTTC
CASSGETQYF
>NA|once|TRBV7-8|TRBJ2-5
TGTGCCAGCAGCTCCCGCACCCGGCGGGGCCCCCAGGAGACCCAGTACTTC
CASSSRTRRGPQETQYF
>NA|few|TRBV19|TRBJ1-4
TGTGCCAGTACAGGGAGAGAAAAACTGTTTTTT
CASTGREKLFF
>TRBD2|NA|TRBV9|TRBJ2-7
TGTGCCAGCAGTGGAGCGGGATCCTACGAGCAGTACTTC
CASSGAGSYEQYF
>NA|NA|TRBV6-6|TRBJ2-7
TGTGCCACCCGGAGCTATAGCGGCAACTACGAGCAGTACTTC
CATRSYSGNYEQYF
>TRBD2|NA|TRBV18|TRBJ2-2
TGTGCCAGCTCACTTATGCTAGCGGAGACCGGGGAGCTGTTTTTT
CASSLMLAETGELFF
>NA|NA|TRBV21-1|TRBJ2-6
TGTGCCAGCAGTGGGTCACAGGGAAGTGGGGCCAACGTCCTGACTTTC
CASSGSQGSGANVLTF
>TRBD2|NA|TRBV10-1|TRBJ2-7
TGCGCCAAGATGACCGGGACTAGCGGCAACTACGAGCAGTACTTC
CAKMTGTSGNYEQYF
>NA|NA|TRBV6-2/TRBV6-3|TRBJ2-1
TGTGCCAGCAGTTATTTGTGGAATGAGCAGTTCTTC
CASSYLWNEQFF
>NA|NA|TRBV7-3|TRBJ2-1
TGTGCCAGCAGCCCCCCAATGGTAAATGAGCAGTTCTTC
CASSPPMVNEQFF
>TRBD2|NA|TRBV9|TRBJ2-3
TGTGCCAGCAGCGAATGGACTAGCTGGAACATTACAGATACGCAGTATTTT
CASSEWTSWNITDTQYF
>TRBD1|many|TRBV7-2|TRBJ2-2
TGTGCCAGCAGGGGACAGGGACGGACCGGGGAGCTGTTTTTT
CASRGQGRTGELFF
>NA|NA|TRBV25-1|TRBJ2-2
TGTGCCAGCAGTCAGACGCGGACGAACACCGGGGAGCTGTTTTTT
CASSQTRTNTGELFF
>TRBD1|NA|TRBV28|TRBJ2-7
TGTGCCAGCAGTCCGTCGGGACAGGGGGTAGGCGAGCAGTACTTC
CASSPSGQGVGEQYF
>NA|NA|TRBV7-9|TRBJ2-7
TGTGCCAGCAGCTTACCCAGGGGAACCTACGAGCAGTACTTC
CASSLPRGTYEQYF
>NA|many|TRBV29-1|TRBJ2-1
TGCAGCGTTGATTGGGTCAATGAGCAGTTCTTC
CSVDWVNEQFF
>NA|few|TRBV6-4|TRBJ1-5
TGTGCCAGCAGTGACCCAGGGGAGGGGCAAAGCAATCAGCCCCAGCATTTT
CASSDPGEGQSNQPQHF
>TRBD2|NA|TRBV29-1|TRBJ2-1
TGCAGCGTTGGGGGGCTAGCGGGTTTTGAGCAGTTCTTC
CSVGGLAGFEQFF
>NA|few|TRBV4-2|TRBJ2-7
TGTGCCAGCAGCCAAGGGGGGATTTTGGAGCAGTACTTC
CASSQGGILEQYF
>NA|NA|TRBV12-3/TRBV12-4|TRBJ1-1
TGTGCCAGCAGTTTAGGCAGAAACACTGAAGCTTTCTTT
CASSLGRNTEAFF
>TRBD1|NA|TRBV28|TRBJ1-2
TGTGCCAGCAGAAAGACAGGGGCTAACTATGGCTACACCTTC
CASRKTGANYGYTF
>NA|once|TRBV6-5|TRBJ2-3
TGTGCCAGCAGTTTACAGGGTATCACAGATACGCAGTATTTT
CASSLQGITDTQYF
>TRBD2|once|TRBV18|TRBJ2-1
TGTGCCAGCTCACCACCGGGCGGGAGACTTAACAATGAGCAGTTCTTC
CASSPPGGRLNNEQFF
>TRBD2|NA|TRBV6-2/TRBV6-3|TRBJ2-2
TGTGCCAGCAGCCGTTGGACTAGCGGAATCGGGGAGCTGTTTTTT
CASSRWTSGIGELFF
>NA|NA|TRBV10-3|TRBJ1-2
TGTGCCATCTGGGGGGCCAGGGGTAGTGGCTACACCTTC
CAIWGARGSGYTF
>NA|many|TRBV29-1|TRBJ2-5
TGCAGCGCCCGGAACCAAGAGACCCAGTACTTC
CSARNQETQYF
>TRBD1|NA|TRBV30|TRBJ1-2
TGTGCCTGGAGTCTGGACAGGGGGCTCTATGGCTACACCTTC
CAWSLDRGLYGYTF
>NA|NA|TRBV18|TRBJ2-3
TGTGCCAGCTCGCCGAATAGCGGCAAAAGATACCTTAGCACAGATACGCAGTATTTT
CASSPNSGKRYLSTDTQYF